A single sample is the source of the 26 T cell receptor beta chains below, sequenced in a study of T cells in Graves' hyperthyroidism and ophthalmopathy. The CDR3 regions of TCR beta were amplified from RNA transcripts. Primed by the HTBI set, a first-round RT-PCR was run on the TCR CDR3. TCRdb processed the multiplex PCR reads anew with MiXCR; each CDR3 protein has one entry. The sample contains approximately 870,000 distinct CDR3 sequences, around 39% of which appear only once. The sample comprised blood. Every receptor here comes from a man younger than 35 with Graves' hyperthyroidism.

The count of this clonotype is one. The J gene is TRBJ2-3, the V gene TRBV7-6; weak D call: TRBD2 (5 bases). The CDR3 sequence is 15 residues long. Germline V gene data show CDR1 as SGHVS and CDR2 as FNYEAQ. Trimming took off 1 base at V and 1 base at J, with 9 bases between the two ends. The CDR3 DNA follows: TGTGCCAGCAGCTTAGGAGGAGGTCGCACAGATACGCAGTATTTT. Translated, it gives CASSLGGGRTDTQYF.

This clonotype was counted a few times. This sequence joins TRBV10-1 and TRBJ1-1, with D perhaps matching TRBD1 (5 bases). V was clipped by 0 bases and J by 1 base, with 9 bases between them. Germline V gives CDR1 WNHNN, CDR2 SYGVQD (reference sequence). The CDR3 runs 15 residues. The CDR3 DNA sequence: TGCGCCAGCAGTGAGTCGGGACCCGCGAACACTGAAGCTTTCTTT. Its protein is CASSESGPANTEAFF.

This clonotype was counted at least ten times. This sequence joins TRBV15 and TRBJ2-5, with a weak D call TRBD1 (6 bases). The germline CDR1 and CDR2 sequences are LNHNV and YYDKDF (reference sequence). Trimming removed 0 bases from V and 4 bases from J, with 15 bases in between. The CDR3 runs 16 residues. The CDR3 region has the DNA TGTGCCACCAGCAGAGATAGGGGGTCGTTTAGAGAGACCCAGTACTTC. As protein: CATSRDRGSFRETQYF.

The sample holds many counts of this clonotype. V usage is TRBV7-9 and J usage is TRBJ1-6, with D unresolved. Trimming removed 0 bases at V and 6 bases at J, with 9 bases between. Looked up from germline, CDR1 is SEHNR and CDR2 is FQNEAQ (reference sequence). The CDR3 sequence is 15 residues long. The CDR3, as DNA: TGTGCCAGCAGCTTAGCCACAGCATCTAATTCACCCCTCCACTTT. The encoded protein is CASSLATASNSPLHF.

The chain links TRBV29-1 to TRBJ2-3; no clear D gene. Germline values: CDR1 SQVTM, CDR2 ANQGSEA. The CDR3 has 12 residues. The CDR3 nucleotides read TGCAGTGCTAGACTGGGCACAGATACGCAGTATTTT. Translating it yields CSARLGTDTQYF.

The chain links TRBV7-2 to TRBJ1-1; 7 nucleotides align to TRBD1. CDR1 SGHTA and CDR2 FQGNSA come from the germline V gene. Trimming took 5 bases from V and 3 from J; bases not matched to a gene: 12. The CDR3 extends over 16 amino acids. CDR3 nucleotides: TGTGCCAGCAGCCCGAGACAGGGTGGGGCGTACACTGAAGCTTTCTTT. Its translation is CASSPRQGGAYTEAFF.

This clonotype was observed many times. The chain combines TRBV29-1 with TRBJ2-2; unclear D gene. The CDR3 loop spans 13 amino acids. Germline-derived CDR1 and CDR2 are SQVTM and ANQGSEA. V gave up 2 bases and J gave up 7 bases, with 11 bases separating them. The CDR3 region has the DNA TGCAGCGTTGAAATTGGAAGTGGCGGGGAGCTGTTTTTT. It is translated as CSVEIGSGGELFF.

The rearrangement uses TRBV10-3 and TRBJ2-7, with TRBD2 identical over 13 bases. V was clipped by 10 bases and J by 5 bases; unmatched bases: 5. This CDR3 comprises 13 residues. Germline V gives CDR1 ENHRY, CDR2 SYGVKD. CDR3 region: CATGLAGLDEQYF. The DNA of the CDR3 is TGTGCCACGGGACTAGCGGGACTCGACGAGCAGTACTTC.

This clonotype was recorded a few times. The chain links TRBV19 to TRBJ1-1; D gene ambiguous. CDR1 and CDR2 from the germline V gene are LNHDA and SQIVND (reference sequence). The length of the CDR3 is 12 residues. The chain's CDR3 is CARGPGNTEAFF. CDR3 DNA sequence: TGTGCTAGAGGCCCGGGGAACACTGAAGCTTTCTTT.

The rearrangement links TRBV5-1 to TRBJ2-6; D is unclear. Germline CDR1 and CDR2: SGHRS and YFSETQ. This CDR3 has 18 residues. The V end lost 4 bases, the J end lost 0 bases, and 17 bases lay between the germline ends. The CDR3 sequence is CASSPPGWRSSGANVLTF. The CDR3 bases are TGCGCCAGCAGCCCCCCCGGATGGAGAAGCTCTGGGGCCAACGTCCTGACTTTC.

This clonotype occurred a few times. The chain employs TRBV5-5 and TRBJ2-2; D is possibly TRBD1 (5 bases). Germline V gene lookup returns CDR1 SGHKS and CDR2 YYEKEE (reference sequence). The ends were cut back, 4 bases at V and 7 bases at J, with 17 bases in the middle. The length of the CDR3 is 15 residues. For the CDR3, the DNA is TGTGCCAGCAGCATTCGGGCGCTAAGGGGCGGGGAGCTGTTTTTT. Amino acids: CASSIRALRGGELFF. Full variable domain (missing parts from reference TRBV5-5 and TRBJ2-2): DAGVTQSPTHLIKTRGQQVTLRCSPISGHKSVSWYQQVLGQGPQFIFQYYEKEERGRGNFPDRFSARQFPNYSSELNVNALLLGDSALYLCASSIRALRGGELFFGEGSRLTVL.

This clonotype turned up a few times. The V gene is TRBV5-6, the J gene TRBJ1-1; 9 bases agree with TRBD1. The CDR3 extends over 15 amino acids. Germline V gene lookup returns CDR1 SGHDT and CDR2 YYEEEE. Trimming took 4 bases from V and 1 from J; bases not matched to a gene: 5. CDR3 DNA sequence: TGTGCCAGCAGCCAGCGGGACAGGGCGAACACTGAAGCTTTCTTT. The encoded protein is CASSQRDRANTEAFF.

For this clonotype: The germline gene is not matched at one end of the junction; a read error may be the cause. The chain links TRBV9 to TRBJ1-5; maybe TRBD1 (6 bases). The CDR3 contains 16 residues. Per the germline V gene, CDR1 is SGDLS and CDR2 is YYNGEE. Here the CDR3 DNA reads TGTGCCAGCAGCGTAGGAGGTGAGGGGGGCAATCAGCCCCGGCATTTT. Translated: CASSVGGEGGNQPRHF.

The V and J genes are TRBV28 and TRBJ1-5; possibly TRBD1 for D (5 bases). The CDR3 is 12 amino acids. V shed 10 bases and J shed 3 bases, with 10 bases lying between them. Germline CDR1 and CDR2: MDHEN and SYDVKM. The CDR3 nucleotides are TGTGCCACTCAGGGAAACAATCAGCCCCAGCATTTT. Translation: CATQGNNQPQHF.

The chain combines TRBV4-2 with TRBJ2-5; D is unresolved. V lost 3 bases, J lost 1 base, and 21 bases lay in between. The CDR3 spans 18 residues. Germline CDR1 reads LGHNA; CDR2 reads YNFKEQ. The CDR3: CASSQDHNGISGQETQYF. The CDR3 nucleotides are TGTGCCAGCAGCCAGGATCACAACGGTATTAGTGGCCAAGAGACCCAGTACTTC.

The chain links TRBV29-1 to TRBJ1-1; no definite D call. V lost 3 bases and J 10 bases, leaving 15 bases between the germline ends. This CDR3 spans 12 amino acids. Germline V CDR1 and CDR2: SQVTM, ANQGSEA. The CDR3 here is CSVETIPDGAFF. The CDR3 DNA reads as TGCAGCGTTGAGACGATCCCAGACGGAGCTTTCTTT.

V and J are TRBV2 and TRBJ1-2; perhaps TRBD1 as D (5 bases). CDR3 length: 19 amino acids. Germline CDR1 is SNHLY and CDR2 is FYNNEI. The V and J ends lost 2 bases and 1 base respectively, with 23 bases between them. DNA for the CDR3: TGTGCCAGCAGTGAAACCCCCAGGGAATCGGGACGGTTTAACTATGGCTACACCTTC. It translates to CASSETPRESGRFNYGYTF.

The rearrangement uses TRBV2 and TRBJ1-1; perhaps TRBD1 as D (5 bases). The CDR3 runs to 12 residues. Per germline, CDR1 SNHLY and CDR2 FYNNEI. Trimming took off 6 bases at V and 5 bases at J, with 10 bases between the two ends. CDR3 nucleotides: TGTGCCAGCAGAGAGGCAGGGACTGAAGCTTTCTTT. This gives the protein CASREAGTEAFF.

This clonotype was seen only a few times. This chain uses TRBV5-1 with TRBJ2-5; D is undetermined. V was pared by 0 bases and J by 0 bases, with 12 bases between. Germline loops: CDR1 SGHRS, CDR2 YFSETQ. The CDR3 runs to 16 residues. The CDR3 nucleotides are TGCGCCAGCAGCTTGGGACCACGGAGAGACCAAGAGACCCAGTACTTC. Amino acids: CASSLGPRRDQETQYF.

This clonotype has only a few counts. The chain joins TRBV7-9 to TRBJ1-2, with D possibly being TRBD1 (5 bases). The CDR3 extends over 13 amino acids. Germline V CDR1 and CDR2: SEHNR, FQNEAQ (reference sequence). V was cut by 6 bases and J by 10 bases, with 18 bases left in between. The CDR3 is CASRSGLLMDYTF. The CDR3 nucleotides read TGTGCCAGCAGGTCAGGGCTCCTTATGGACTACACCTTC. Full variable domain (missing parts from reference TRBV7-9 and TRBJ1-2): DTGVSQNPRHKITKRGQNVTFRCDPISEHNRLYWYRQTLGQGPEFLTYFQNEAQLEKSRLLSDRFSAERPKGSFSTLEIQRTEQGDSAMYLCASRSGLLMDYTFGSGTRLTVV.

V is TRBV19 and J is TRBJ1-2, with D possibly matching TRBD1 (6 bases). The germline V and J ends were trimmed by 5 bases and 5 bases, with 12 bases remaining between them. Germline lookup yields CDR1 LNHDA and CDR2 SQIVND (reference sequence). The CDR3 loop spans 13 amino acids. CDR3 in amino acids: CASSSRDMYGYTF. The DNA of the CDR3 is TGTGCCAGTAGTTCCCGGGACATGTATGGCTACACCTTC.

This clonotype was detected ten times or more. V gene TRBV7-3 combines with J gene TRBJ1-1; no definite D call. Trimming removed 1 base from V and 4 bases from J, with 10 bases in between. The CDR3 has 14 residues. The germline gives CDR1 SGHTA, CDR2 FQGTGA. CDR3 amino acids: CASSLNDWVTEAFF. The CDR3 DNA reads as TGTGCCAGCAGCTTAAACGATTGGGTCACTGAAGCTTTCTTT.

The V and J genes are TRBV11-2 and TRBJ2-7; 9 bases map to TRBD1. The CDR3 length is 16 residues. The germline V gene has CDR1 SGHAT and CDR2 FQNNGV. V gave up 1 base and J gave up 0 bases; unmatched junction bases: 4. CDR3 protein: CASSLGATGGSYEQYF. DNA of the CDR3: TGTGCCAGCAGCTTAGGGGCGACAGGGGGCTCCTACGAGCAGTACTTC.

This clonotype was counted once. CDR3 nucleotide sequence: TGTGCCAGCAACTATGTGGAAGGGGGATCCTACGAGCAGTACTTC. It yields the protein CASNYVEGGSYEQYF. V usage is TRBV7-8 and J usage is TRBJ2-7; D is possibly TRBD1 (6 bases). The V end was cut by 7 bases, the J end by 1 base, with 17 bases between. The CDR3 covers 15 residues. CDR1 is SGHVS and CDR2 is FQNEAQ in the germline V gene.

The V gene is TRBV10-3, the J gene TRBJ1-1; tentative D call: TRBD1 (6 bases). This CDR3 is 13 amino acids long. Germline values: CDR1 ENHRY, CDR2 SYGVKD. The V gene lost 6 bases and the J gene lost 0 bases, with 8 bases spanning the gap. CDR3 region: CAIRQGLNTEAFF. In DNA, the CDR3 is TGTGCCATCAGACAGGGATTGAACACTGAAGCTTTCTTT.

This chain links TRBV10-3 with TRBJ1-4; D not resolved. CDR3 length equals 13 residues. The germline V gene has CDR1 ENHRY and CDR2 SYGVKD. V dropped 0 bases and J dropped 5 bases, with 4 bases sitting between them. The chain's CDR3 is CAISESRNEKLFF. Written as DNA, the CDR3 is TGTGCCATCAGTGAGTCGAGGAATGAAAAACTGTTTTTT.